What follows are 2 T cell receptor beta chains derived from one specimen sequenced in a study of blood T cell repertoires in COVID-19. Only in-frame clones appear in the TCRdb table, and some are missing; sequencing was by immunoSEQ multiplex PCR. The sample yields about 180,000 clones, 82% seen once. Source material: peripheral blood. These receptors were collected from a woman between 70 and 85 years old with acute or convalescent COVID-19.

The sample holds one count of this clone. The genes are TRBV19 and TRBJ1-5, with D possibly being TRBD1 (5 bases). The V and J ends lost 5 bases and 4 bases respectively, with 12 bases between them. There are 14 residues in the CDR3. The V gene's germline CDR1 is LNHDA and CDR2 SQIVND (reference sequence). The DNA of the CDR3 is TGTGCCAGTAGTGGAGGGTCAGGGAATCAGCCCCAGCATTTT. This sequence encodes CASSGGSGNQPQHF.

The rearrangement joins TRBV27 to TRBJ2-7; D unclear. V was shortened by 3 bases and J by 0 bases, with 6 bases between the two germline ends. This CDR3 is 13 amino acids long. Germline V gene lookup returns CDR1 MNHEY and CDR2 SMNVEV (reference sequence). The CDR3 sequence: CASSFSSSYEQYF. The CDR3 DNA reads TGTGCCAGCAGTTTCTCGAGCTCCTACGAGCAGTACTTC.